The 18 T cell receptor beta chains below all came from one sample that was sequenced in a study of blood T cell repertoires in COVID-19. The data were produced by immunoSEQ multiplex PCR, yet TCRdb's version contains in-frame clones alone and is incomplete. The sample has hundreds of thousands of clones, 70% to 90% seen once. Sequenced material: peripheral blood. The source of these receptors is an older woman with acute or convalescent COVID-19.

V gene TRBV7-9 combines with J gene TRBJ2-2, with 11 positions matching TRBD2. Germline V gene lookup returns CDR1 SEHNR and CDR2 FQNEAQ (reference sequence). CDR3 size: 15 residues. V lost 2 bases, J lost 5 bases, and 1 base stayed unmatched. DNA for the CDR3: TGTGCCAGCAGCTTATCTAGCGGGAGGACCGGGGAGCTGTTTTTT. This translates into CASSLSSGRTGELFF.

Only a few counts were recorded for this clone. CDR3 DNA: TGCGCCAGCAGCCATCCCCGGGACACCGGGGAGCTGTTTTTT. This codes for CASSHPRDTGELFF. V is TRBV4-1 and J is TRBJ2-2; no reliable D call. The CDR3 extends over 14 amino acids. Germline V CDR1 and CDR2: MGHRA, YSYEKL. Between the trimmed V and J ends, which lost 3 bases and 3 bases, there was a span of 8 bases.

The rearrangement links TRBV6-2 or TRBV6-3 to TRBJ2-7; no firm D call. Germline values: CDR1 MNHEY, CDR2 SVGEGT. CDR3 size: 12 residues. V lost 5 bases, J lost 2 bases, and 7 bases lay in between. The chain's CDR3 is CASSLLPYEQYF. The CDR3 nucleotides read TGTGCCAGCAGTCTTCTCCCCTACGAGCAGTACTTC.

This rearrangement joins TRBV9 to TRBJ2-1; 14 bases agree with TRBD2. Germline V lookup: CDR1 SGDLS, CDR2 YYNGEE. The CDR3 runs 15 residues. Losses at the gene ends were 4 bases for V and 8 bases for J; bases not matched to a gene: 5. The chain's CDR3 is CASSLGLAGVDEQFF. DNA for the CDR3: TGTGCCAGCAGCTTGGGACTAGCGGGAGTCGATGAGCAGTTCTTC.

The CDR3 protein is CASSQNRLTYYGYTF. CDR3 in DNA: TGTGCCAGCAGCCAAAACAGATTAACTTATTATGGCTACACCTTC. The V gene is TRBV14, the J gene TRBJ1-2; D is ambiguous. CDR3 length: 15 residues. V was trimmed by 2 bases and J by 5 bases, leaving 15 bases between them. Germline V gene sequence: CDR1 SGHDN, CDR2 FVKESK.

The J gene is TRBJ1-1, the V gene TRBV10-3; a possible D gene is TRBD1 (5 bases). The germline V gene has CDR1 ENHRY and CDR2 SYGVKD. The CDR3 has 12 amino acids. V lost 6 bases, J lost 5 bases, and 10 bases lay in between. CDR3 nucleotide sequence: TGTGCCATCAGCACGGGGGAAACTGAAGCTTTCTTT. Its protein is CAISTGETEAFF.

The chain's CDR3 is CASSQDRGTSSNQPQHF. The CDR3 DNA reads as TGTGCCAGCAGCCAAGATCGGGGGACTTCTAGCAATCAGCCCCAGCATTTT. This chain links TRBV14 with TRBJ1-5, with D tentatively TRBD1 (5 bases). The CDR3 loop spans 17 amino acids. V was cut by 0 bases and J by 0 bases, with 12 bases left in between. The germline gives CDR1 SGHDN, CDR2 FVKESK.

The rearrangement joins TRBV10-3 to TRBJ2-7; the match to TRBD1 covers 8 bases. The CDR3 is made up of 14 amino acids. The V and J ends lost 3 bases and 1 base, in that order; junction bases with no gene match: 2. Germline V gene lookup returns CDR1 ENHRY and CDR2 SYGVKD. The CDR3 region has the DNA TGTGCCATCAGTGACAGGGGGCTATCCTACGAGCAGTACTTC. It yields the protein CAISDRGLSYEQYF.

This clone appeared a single time. The rearrangement joins TRBV24-1 to TRBJ1-1, with D unclear. This CDR3 is built from 12 residues. V lost 5 bases and J 1 base, leaving 4 bases between the germline ends. The germline CDR1 and CDR2 sequences are KGHDR and SFDVKD. The CDR3 loop reads CATSAGNTEAFF. The CDR3 bases are TGTGCCACCAGTGCCGGGAACACTGAAGCTTTCTTT.

This clone was counted a single time. The chain recombines TRBV3-1 (or the pseudogene TRBV3-2) with TRBJ2-1; D gene ambiguous. V was shortened by 4 bases and J by 0 bases, with 10 bases between the two germline ends. Germline-derived CDR1 and CDR2 are LGHDT and YNNKEL (reference sequence). There are 15 residues in the CDR3. CDR3: CASSPTTGSYNEQFF. DNA for the CDR3: TGTGCCAGCAGCCCCACTACTGGCTCCTACAATGAGCAGTTCTTC.

V gene TRBV19 combines with J gene TRBJ2-7, with D uncertain. Germline V gene data show CDR1 as LNHDA and CDR2 as SQIVND (reference sequence). The CDR3 is 14 residues long. Trimming left V 6 bases short and J 0 bases short, with 12 bases between. CDR3 region: CASRRGKNSYEQYF. CDR3 coding DNA: TGTGCCAGTAGGAGAGGAAAAAACTCCTACGAGCAGTACTTC.

The chain's CDR3 is CASNPSRTTGGYTF. The CDR3 region has the DNA TGTGCCAGCAACCCCTCTAGGACAACAGGTGGCTACACCTTC. The chain employs TRBV25-1 and TRBJ1-2, with a tentative D call TRBD1 (5 bases). The length of the CDR3 is 14 residues. CDR1 and CDR2 (germline): MGHDK, SYGVNS. V was pared by 7 bases and J by 7 bases, with 19 bases between.

The rearrangement joins TRBV28 to TRBJ2-1; TRBD2 matches 7 bases. The germline gives CDR1 MDHEN, CDR2 SYDVKM. V shed 7 bases, J shed 4 bases, and the junction held 22 bases outside the gene matches. The CDR3 spans 19 residues. The CDR3 DNA follows: TGTGCCAGCATCCGTGGGGACTATGTCGGGAGAGAACTTTACAATGAGCAGTTCTTC. It translates to CASIRGDYVGRELYNEQFF.

The chain uses TRBV27 and TRBJ2-7; TRBD2 matches at 11 bases. The CDR3 loop spans 17 amino acids. Trimming took 2 bases from V and 4 from J; bases not matched to a gene: 10. In germline, CDR1 is MNHEY, CDR2 SMNVEV (reference sequence). CDR3 amino acids: CASSLRGLAAPWYEQYF. CDR3 in DNA: TGTGCCAGCAGTTTAAGGGGACTAGCGGCCCCATGGTACGAGCAGTACTTC.

On this clone itself: Germline and junction disagree at one end, which may indicate a read error. The V and J genes are TRBV27 and TRBJ1-1, with D hard to call. CDR1 MNHEY and CDR2 SMNVEV come from the germline V gene (reference sequence). The CDR3 loop spans 8 amino acids. CDR3 nucleotide sequence: TGTGCCAGCAGTTGTCGGGATTTC. It yields the protein CASSCRDF.

V and J are TRBV7-3 and TRBJ2-3; 10 nucleotides agree with TRBD2. The CDR3 has 17 amino acids. The germline V gene has CDR1 SGHTA and CDR2 FQGTGA. Trimming removed 2 bases from V and 4 bases from J; junction bases left unmatched: 9. Here the CDR3 reads CASSLSGLAGASDTQYF. CDR3 DNA: TGTGCCAGCAGCTTATCGGGGCTAGCGGGGGCGTCAGATACGCAGTATTTT.

V gene TRBV7-9 combines with J gene TRBJ2-5; D is possibly TRBD2 (5 bases). CDR3 length: 14 amino acids. The V end lost 0 bases, the J end lost 4 bases, and 9 bases lay between the germline ends. Germline values: CDR1 SEHNR, CDR2 FQNEAQ (reference sequence). CDR3: CASSLASGRETQYF. The CDR3 DNA is TGTGCCAGCAGCTTAGCGTCGGGGAGAGAGACCCAGTACTTC.

The gene calls are TRBV18 and TRBJ1-3; possible D gene TRBD1, 5 bases. The CDR3 consists of 17 residues. In germline, CDR1 is KGHSH, CDR2 LQKENI. V was pared by 0 bases and J by 0 bases, with 12 bases between. The CDR3 DNA is TGTGCCAGCTCACCACCGGGTGGGGCGAGCTCTGGAAACACCATATATTTT. Protein: CASSPPGGASSGNTIYF.